The sequence of this TCR beta chain was determined in a study of blood T cell repertoires in COVID-19. The overall study: The samples span acute and convalescent COVID-19 from the United States, Italy and Spain. Sources were T cells, B-cell-depleted T cells, or PBMCs; the material itself was cDNA or gDNA.

Germline values: CDR1 SGHTA, CDR2 FQGNSA. V lost 5 bases and J lost 6, with 20 bases in between. CDR3 length: 15 amino acids. Under the authors' procedure: Estimates of nucleated cell counts were drawn from the amplification of reference gene primers. The table came from immunoSEQ multiplex PCR; TCRdb's copy has only in-frame clones and leaves some out. The DNA was the basis for D and trimming; V, J and clone size are from that table. Among under 130,000 clones listed, about four fifths were seen once. The chain recombines TRBV7-2 with TRBJ2-7; D might be TRBD2 (6 bases). The sample consisted of peripheral blood. The sequence was obtained from a woman in her sixties or seventies with acute or convalescent COVID-19. The CDR3 reads CASSLQYGGLGEQYF. CDR3 nucleotide sequence: TGTGCCAGCAGCCTTCAATACGGGGGACTTGGCGAGCAGTACTTC.